Following are 8 T cell receptor beta chains from one sample sequenced in a study of CD8 T cells in Susac syndrome. Random hexamers were used to reverse transcribe about 0.45 to 1 ug of RNA. TCRdb redid the calling of the immunoSEQ multiplex PCR reads with MiXCR, one entry per CDR3 protein. The sample gives about 300,000 distinct CDR3 sequences, about 92% of which show up once; about 0.07% is in the top ten. Sequenced sample: CD4+ T cells from PBMCs. The receptors were sampled from a human donor with multiple sclerosis.

The genes are TRBV6-6 and TRBJ1-1; TRBD1 is a possible D gene (6 bases). The CDR3 covers 14 residues. V lost 6 bases to trimming and J lost 0 bases, with 11 bases between them. From germline, CDR1 is MNHNY and CDR2 SVGAGI (reference sequence). The CDR3, as DNA: TGTGCCAGCAGAAATGGACAGCTGAACACTGAAGCTTTCTTT. It codes for CASRNGQLNTEAFF.

The chain has TRBV7-2 and TRBJ1-1; 7 nucleotides align to TRBD1. This CDR3 region has 14 residues. CDR1 SGHTA and CDR2 FQGNSA come from the germline V gene. The V segment lost 1 base and the J segment 6 bases; nucleotides outside the gene matches: 5. In DNA form, the CDR3 reads TGTGCCAGCAGCTTAGGTCAGGGGGGACCTGAAGCTTTCTTT. Encoded protein: CASSLGQGGPEAFF.

The V and J genes are TRBV6-2 or TRBV6-3 and TRBJ2-7; 8 nucleotides align to TRBD2. The CDR3 is 15 amino acids. The germline gives CDR1 MNHEY, CDR2 SVGEGT. J was trimmed by 2 bases and V by 7 bases; bases with no gene match: 10. CDR3 sequence (DNA): TGTGCCAGCACCCGAAGGCGGGAGGACCCCTACGAGCAGTACTTC. Protein product: CASTRRREDPYEQYF.

J is TRBJ2-1 and V is TRBV18, with 10 bases fitting TRBD2. This CDR3 spans 17 amino acids. The J segment lost 5 bases and the V segment lost 5 bases, leaving 12 bases of the junction unmatched. Germline CDR1 is KGHSH and CDR2 is LQKENI. The CDR3 nucleotides read TGTGCCAGCTCATCCCCTTTAGCGGGAGGAGGGAACAATGAGCAGTTCTTC. Its protein product is CASSSPLAGGGNNEQFF.

This clonotype was seen a few times. The V and J genes are TRBV5-4 and TRBJ1-2; 8 bases match TRBD1. The CDR3 extends over 13 amino acids. The V gene end was trimmed by 4 bases and the J gene end by 4 bases; junction bases not matched to a gene: 3. Germline V gene lookup returns CDR1 SGHNT and CDR2 YYREEE (reference sequence). The CDR3 DNA sequence: TGTGCCAGCAGCCCGGGACAGGTCTATGGCTACACCTTC. It translates to CASSPGQVYGYTF.

V gene TRBV12-3 or TRBV12-4 combines with J gene TRBJ1-5, with 10 positions matching TRBD1. CDR3 length: 17 amino acids. The junction had 8 bases not matched to a gene; V was cut back by 5 bases and J by 1 base. CDR3 DNA sequence: TGTGCCAGCAGTCCCGGACAGGGGGGGGGCAGCAATCAGCCCCAGCATTTT. It is translated as CASSPGQGGGSNQPQHF.

As DNA, the CDR3 is TGTGCCAGCAGCTTAGGGGACGCAAATCAGCCCCAGCATTTT. Translating gives CASSLGDANQPQHF. This sequence joins TRBV7-9 and TRBJ1-5; D perhaps matches TRBD1 (5 bases). The V end was cut by 1 base, the J end by 4 bases, with 8 bases between. Germline lookup yields CDR1 SEHNR and CDR2 FQNEAQ (reference sequence). The CDR3 is made up of 14 amino acids. The full variable domain, in which reference TRBV7-9 and TRBJ1-5 provide the parts outside the CDR3, is DTGVSQNPRHKITKRGQNVTFRCDPISEHNRLYWYRQTLGQGPEFLTYFQNEAQLEKSRLLSDRFSAERPKGSFSTLEIQRTEQGDSAMYLCASSLGDANQPQHFGDGTRLSIL.

The V gene is TRBV18, the J gene TRBJ2-7; TRBD2 is a possible D gene (5 bases). Trimming removed 0 bases from V and 0 bases from J, with 9 bases in between. The CDR3 has 15 residues. The germline V gene encodes CDR1 KGHSH and CDR2 LQKENI. The CDR3 spells CASSPPPGTSYEQYF. The CDR3 coding sequence is TGTGCCAGCTCACCACCGCCGGGAACCTCCTACGAGCAGTACTTC.